The source of this T cell receptor beta chain is a study of blood T cell repertoires in COVID-19. Turning to the study itself: Acute and convalescent COVID-19 specimens originated in the United States, Italy and Spain. Nucleic acid was either cDNA or gDNA, and it came from T cells, B-cell-depleted T cells, or PBMCs.

V was trimmed by 0 bases and J by 10 bases, leaving 13 bases between them. Germline V lookup: CDR1 SGHDN, CDR2 FVKESK. CDR3 length: 15 amino acids. Original handling: How many nucleated cells were present was estimated from reference gene primer amplification. Sequenced by immunoSEQ multiplex PCR; TCRdb stores in-frame clones only, minus some. The DNA was the basis for D and trimming; V, J and clone size are from that table. Among approximately 90,000 clones listed, 80% to 90% were seen once. This TCR was sampled from a man aged 50-60 years with acute or convalescent COVID-19. V is TRBV14 and J is TRBJ1-6; no firm D call. The sequencing input was peripheral blood. Here the CDR3 DNA reads TGTGCCAGCAGCCAAGAGCCTTCCTTGCGATCACCCCTCCACTTT. Encoded protein: CASSQEPSLRSPLHF. The entire variable domain, with the rest obtained from reference TRBV14 and TRBJ1-6, is as follows: EAGVTQFPSHSVIEKGQTVTLRCDPISGHDNLYWYRRVMGKEIKFLLHFVKESKQDESGMPNNRFLAERTGGTYSTLKVQPAELEDSGVYFCASSQEPSLRSPLHFGNGTRLTVT.